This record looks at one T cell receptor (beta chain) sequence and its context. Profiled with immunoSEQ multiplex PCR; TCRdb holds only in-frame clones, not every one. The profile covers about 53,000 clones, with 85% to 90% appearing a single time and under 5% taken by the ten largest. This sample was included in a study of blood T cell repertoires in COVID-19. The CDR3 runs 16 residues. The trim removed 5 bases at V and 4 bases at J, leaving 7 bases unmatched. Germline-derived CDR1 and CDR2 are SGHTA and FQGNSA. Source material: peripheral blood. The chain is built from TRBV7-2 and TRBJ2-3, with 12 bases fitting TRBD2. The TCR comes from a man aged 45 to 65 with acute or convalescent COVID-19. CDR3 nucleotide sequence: TGTGCCAGCAGCCCTACGGGACTAGCGGGTGCAGATACGCAGTATTTT. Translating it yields CASSPTGLAGADTQYF. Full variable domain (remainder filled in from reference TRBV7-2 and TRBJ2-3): GAGVSQSPSNKVTEKGKDVELRCDPISGHTALYWYRQSLGQGLEFLIYFQGNSAPDKSGLPSDRFSAERTGGSVSTLTIQRTQQEDSAVYLCASSPTGLAGADTQYFGPGTRLTVL.